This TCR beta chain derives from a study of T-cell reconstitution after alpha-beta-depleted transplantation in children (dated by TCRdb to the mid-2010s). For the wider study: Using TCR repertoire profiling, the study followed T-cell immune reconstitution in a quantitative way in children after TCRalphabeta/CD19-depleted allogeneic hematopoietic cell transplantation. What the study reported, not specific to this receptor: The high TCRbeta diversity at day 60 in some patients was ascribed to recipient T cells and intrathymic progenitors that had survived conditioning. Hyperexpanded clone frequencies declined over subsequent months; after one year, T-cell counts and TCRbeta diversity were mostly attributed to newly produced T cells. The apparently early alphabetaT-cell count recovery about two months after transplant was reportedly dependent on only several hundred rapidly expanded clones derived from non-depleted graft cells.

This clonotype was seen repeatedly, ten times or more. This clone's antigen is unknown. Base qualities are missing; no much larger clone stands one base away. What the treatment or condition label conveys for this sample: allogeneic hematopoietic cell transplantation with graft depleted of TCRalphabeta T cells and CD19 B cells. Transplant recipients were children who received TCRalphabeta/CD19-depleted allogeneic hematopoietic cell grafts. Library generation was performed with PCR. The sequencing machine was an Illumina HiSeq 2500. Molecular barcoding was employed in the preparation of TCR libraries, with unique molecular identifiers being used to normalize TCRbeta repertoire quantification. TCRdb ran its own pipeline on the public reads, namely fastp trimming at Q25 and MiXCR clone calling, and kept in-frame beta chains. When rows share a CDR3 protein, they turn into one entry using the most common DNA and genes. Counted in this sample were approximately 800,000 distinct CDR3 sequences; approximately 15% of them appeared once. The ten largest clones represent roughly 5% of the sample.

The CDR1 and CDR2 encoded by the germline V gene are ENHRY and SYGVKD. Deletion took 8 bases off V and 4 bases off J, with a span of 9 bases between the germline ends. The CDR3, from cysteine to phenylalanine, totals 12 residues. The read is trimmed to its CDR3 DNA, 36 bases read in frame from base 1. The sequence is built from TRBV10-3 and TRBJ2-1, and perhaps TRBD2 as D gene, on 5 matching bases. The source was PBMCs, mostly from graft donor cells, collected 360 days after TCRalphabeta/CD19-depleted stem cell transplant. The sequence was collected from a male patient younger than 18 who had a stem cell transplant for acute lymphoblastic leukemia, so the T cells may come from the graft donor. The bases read TGTGCCATCGCGAGGGATTACAATGAGCAGTTCTTC. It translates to CAIARDYNEQFF.